This T cell receptor (beta chain) was sequenced in a study of blood T cell repertoires in COVID-19. Study-level information: There were acute and convalescent COVID-19 samples, and they came from the United States, Italy and Spain.

V lost 11 bases, J lost 4 bases, and 7 bases stayed unmatched. Germline values: CDR1 MNHEY, CDR2 SMNVEV (reference sequence). This CDR3 comprises 12 residues. Original processing notes: The assay estimated nucleated cells by amplifying reference gene primers. Here immunoSEQ multiplex PCR was the method, and the copy in TCRdb shows in-frame clones only, minus some. V and J calls plus clone size are reproduced from that table; the DNA served to infer D and trimming. The sample includes around 150,000 clones, approximately 82% of them seen just once. Patients of the Seattle cohort, enrolled during active infection, were followed longitudinally.

What was sequenced was peripheral blood. The rearrangement links TRBV27 to TRBJ1-2; 7 bases line up with TRBD1. The clonotype was recovered from a woman aged 40 to 50 with COVID-19, enrolled during active disease. CDR3 DNA sequence: TGTGCCGCCCTCGACAGGGCCTATGGCTACACCTTC. Translation: CAALDRAYGYTF.